This paragraph covers one TCR beta chain sequence. Trimming took 2 bases from V and 2 from J, leaving 10 bases between them. The CDR3 runs to 15 residues. Germline V gene data show CDR1 as SSHAT and CDR2 as FNYEAQ (reference sequence). The authors' processing: Researchers report that nucleated cell counts were estimated from reference gene primer amplification. Sequenced by immunoSEQ multiplex PCR; TCRdb stores in-frame clones only, minus some. For V, J and clone size, that table is used; D and trimming come from the DNA. This table holds around 300,000 clones, 80% to 90% found once. This entry comes from a study of blood T cell repertoires in COVID-19. Study as a whole: Whether acute or convalescent, the COVID-19 samples came from the United States, Italy and Spain.

Cohort placement rested on clinical history that participants reported themselves. The study counted Cohort 3 donors as recovered given two negative PCRs, clearance, or symptom resolution. The sequence was obtained from a man aged 25 to 45 who had recovered from COVID-19. Sequenced: PBMCs or T cells enriched from blood (not recorded which). J is TRBJ2-1 and V is TRBV7-7; D perhaps matches TRBD1 (5 bases). The CDR3 coding sequence is TGTGCCAGCAGCTTACAGTTGACAGCCTACAATGAGCAGTTCTTC. It encodes CASSLQLTAYNEQFF.